The 9 T cell receptor beta chains below all came from one sample that was sequenced in a study of shared clonotypes between healthy human individuals. TCRdb keeps only in-frame clones here, not all; method: immunoSEQ multiplex PCR. In the table there are millions of clones, roughly 94% of which are singletons. Sequencing used naive CD4+ T cells sorted from blood. The subset: CD45RA+ positively selected. These TCRs come from a man aged 18-30 years in good health.

The V gene is TRBV5-6, the J gene TRBJ2-6; D gene uncertain. In germline, CDR1 is SGHDT, CDR2 YYEEEE. V was trimmed by 2 bases and J by 0 bases, leaving 6 bases between them. This CDR3 is built from 15 residues. In DNA form, the CDR3 reads TGTGCCAGCAGCTTTGAAGGCTCTGGGGCCAACGTCCTGACTTTC. This sequence encodes CASSFEGSGANVLTF. Filled out from reference TRBV5-6 and TRBJ2-6, the complete variable domain reads DAGVTQSPTHLIKTRGQQVTLRCSPKSGHDTVSWYQQALGQGPQFIFQYYEEEERQRGNFPDRFSGHQFPNYSSELNVNALLLGDSALYLCASSFEGSGANVLTFGAGSRLTVL.

The chain is built from TRBV5-1 and TRBJ1-2; no reliable D call. CDR3 length: 15 residues. CDR1 and CDR2 (germline): SGHRS, YFSETQ. V lost 4 bases, J lost 3 bases, and 16 bases lay in between. CDR3 loop: CASSPSDAPHYGYTF. As DNA, the CDR3 is TGCGCCAGCAGCCCCAGCGACGCCCCGCACTATGGCTACACCTTC.

This clone has only one observation. This chain uses TRBV19 with TRBJ2-2, with 7 bases identical to TRBD1. Germline V gene sequence: CDR1 LNHDA, CDR2 SQIVND (reference sequence). The CDR3 covers 14 residues. Losses at the gene ends were 2 bases for V and 6 bases for J; bases not matched to a gene: 3. The CDR3 DNA reads as TGTGCCAGTAGTATACCAGGGGGAGCCGGGGAGCTGTTTTTT. It yields the protein CASSIPGGAGELFF.

In this sample, this clone turned up once. This rearrangement joins TRBV10-3 to TRBJ2-1, with 9 bases identical to TRBD1. Germline CDR1 ENHRY, CDR2 SYGVKD. The V segment lost 0 bases and the J segment 2 bases; nucleotides outside the gene matches: 8. The CDR3 has 18 residues. The CDR3 is CAISESRSTGGPYNEQFF. The CDR3 DNA reads as TGTGCCATCAGTGAGTCGAGATCGACAGGGGGGCCCTACAATGAGCAGTTCTTC.

This clone was seen just once. This rearrangement joins TRBV27 to TRBJ2-2; 10 bases fit TRBD2. With 6 bases clipped from V and 1 base from J, the junction kept 8 bases outside the gene matches. Germline V gene data show CDR1 as MNHEY and CDR2 as SMNVEV (reference sequence). The CDR3 consists of 17 residues. The CDR3 reads CASSPSSGRVNTGELFF. Here the CDR3 DNA reads TGTGCCAGCAGCCCATCTAGCGGGAGAGTGAACACCGGGGAGCTGTTTTTT.

CDR3 coding DNA: TGTGCCTGGAGGATGGAGGGAACAAACACCGGGGAGCTGTTTTTT. This codes for CAWRMEGTNTGELFF. The chain recombines TRBV30 with TRBJ2-2, with D possibly being TRBD2 (6 bases). Germline lookup yields CDR1 GTSNPN and CDR2 SVGIG (reference sequence). The CDR3 has 15 residues. V was pared by 3 bases and J by 2 bases, with 13 bases between.

V usage is TRBV29-1 and J usage is TRBJ2-1, with 12 bases that match TRBD1. This CDR3 comprises 14 residues. Per germline, CDR1 SQVTM and CDR2 ANQGSEA. Trimming took 6 bases from V and 8 from J; bases not matched to a gene: 8. The CDR3 region is CSVWGQGAWDEQFF. Here the CDR3 DNA reads TGCAGCGTCTGGGGACAGGGGGCTTGGGATGAGCAGTTCTTC.

The chain employs TRBV7-2 and TRBJ2-3; 13 bases are shared with TRBD2. The CDR3 length is 16 residues. CDR1 is SGHTA and CDR2 is FQGNSA in the germline V gene. The junction had 4 bases not matched to a gene; V was cut back by 5 bases and J by 2 bases. The CDR3 nucleotides are TGTGCCAGCAGCAAACTAGCGGGAGGGTTCACAGATACGCAGTATTTT. Its protein is CASSKLAGGFTDTQYF.

This chain uses TRBV9 with TRBJ2-3; no clear D gene. This CDR3 has 15 residues. The V end lost 0 bases, the J end lost 7 bases, and 15 bases lay between the germline ends. Germline V lookup: CDR1 SGDLS, CDR2 YYNGEE. The CDR3 region has the DNA TGTGCCAGCAGCGTAGCTGATCCCGGGCGGAATACGCAGTATTTT. Amino acids: CASSVADPGRNTQYF.